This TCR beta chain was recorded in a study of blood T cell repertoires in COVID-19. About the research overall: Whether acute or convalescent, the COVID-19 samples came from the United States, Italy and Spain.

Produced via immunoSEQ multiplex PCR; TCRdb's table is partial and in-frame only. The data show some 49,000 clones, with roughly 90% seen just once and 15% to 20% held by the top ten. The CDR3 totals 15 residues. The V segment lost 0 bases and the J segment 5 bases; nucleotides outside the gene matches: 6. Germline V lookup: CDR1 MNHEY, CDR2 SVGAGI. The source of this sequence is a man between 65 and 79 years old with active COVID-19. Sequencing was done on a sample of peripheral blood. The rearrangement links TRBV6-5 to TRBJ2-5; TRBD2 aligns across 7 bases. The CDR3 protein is CASSYSGGRRETQYF. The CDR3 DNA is TGTGCCAGCAGTTACTCGGGAGGGAGGCGGGAGACCCAGTACTTC.